The 15 T cell receptor beta chains reported below all come from one sample, sequenced in a study of post-analysis software for immune sequencing data. Study-level points and caveats: Four or five TRBV segments, TRBV5-6, TRBV5-1 and TRBV20-1 among them, were found more frequent in patients than controls.

Their recognized antigens are unknown. Presence of unique molecular identifiers characterized the TCR beta cDNA libraries. Via MiXCR, TCRdb re-called the PCR reads, giving one row per CDR3 protein. The top ten hold roughly 4.8% of the sample, which has some 260,000 distinct CDR3 sequences, roughly a third seen once. The specimen sequenced was blood. The receptors here all came from a girl aged 10 to 17 with multiple sclerosis.

This clonotype has a handful of counts. This rearrangement joins TRBV2 to TRBJ2-4; tentatively, D is TRBD2 (5 bases). Deletions cut 7 bases from V and 6 bases from J, with 13 bases between. Germline CDR1 is SNHLY and CDR2 is FYNNEI. The CDR3 runs to 13 residues. The DNA of the CDR3 is TGTGCCAGCACACGAAGCGAGGGAAACATTCAGTACTTC. Translating it yields CASTRSEGNIQYF. Together with reference TRBV2 and TRBJ2-4, the CDR3 gives the full variable domain: EPEVTQTPSHQVTQMGQEVILRCVPISNHLYFYWYRQILGQKVEFLVSFYNNEISEKSEIFDDQFSVERPDGSNFTLKIRSTKLEDSAMYFCASTRSEGNIQYFGAGTRLSVL.

The V gene is TRBV7-9, the J gene TRBJ1-1; D is ambiguous. Germline-derived CDR1 and CDR2 are SEHNR and FQNEAQ (reference sequence). V was clipped by 1 base and J by 1 base, with 10 bases between them. This CDR3 has 15 residues. CDR3: CASSLGGLKNTEAFF. The CDR3 nucleotides are TGTGCCAGCAGCTTAGGAGGCCTGAAGAACACTGAAGCTTTCTTT.

In this sample, this clonotype turned up many times. The chain recombines TRBV7-9 with TRBJ1-2, with D unclear. V lost 1 base and J lost 4, with 7 bases in between. The CDR3 covers 13 residues. The germline V gene has CDR1 SEHNR and CDR2 FQNEAQ (reference sequence). The CDR3 DNA is TGTGCCAGCAGCTTAGTGTCAGCCTATGGCTACACCTTC. This gives the protein CASSLVSAYGYTF.

In its sample, this clonotype was seen many times. The chain recombines TRBV5-1 with TRBJ2-1; D not certain. Trimming took 1 base from V and 5 from J, leaving 16 bases between them. Per germline, CDR1 SGHRS and CDR2 YFSETQ. There are 16 residues in the CDR3. CDR3 sequence reads: CASSLFERRMDNEQFF. In DNA, the CDR3 is TGCGCCAGCAGCTTGTTCGAGCGAAGGATGGACAATGAGCAGTTCTTC.

This chain links TRBV2 with TRBJ1-2; TRBD1 agrees at 9 bases. This CDR3 region has 14 residues. J lost 8 bases, V lost 4 bases, and 8 bases had no gene match. Germline-derived CDR1 and CDR2 are SNHLY and FYNNEI. The CDR3 protein is CASSGQGQGGGYTF. Written as DNA, the CDR3 is TGTGCCAGCAGTGGACAGGGACAGGGAGGGGGCTACACCTTC.

This clonotype was seen ten or more times. The rearrangement links TRBV2 to TRBJ2-7; TRBD2 aligns across 11 bases. Germline V gene data show CDR1 as SNHLY and CDR2 as FYNNEI. The CDR3 extends over 16 amino acids. V lost 6 bases, J lost 4 bases, and 11 bases stayed unmatched. CDR3 sequence: CASRDTGTSGRYEQYF. The CDR3 DNA sequence: TGTGCCAGCAGAGACACCGGGACTAGCGGCCGATACGAGCAGTACTTC.

This clonotype was counted between two and nine times. CDR3 coding DNA: TGTGCCAGCAGCCTACCCTCGGGGGGGAGGGGCACTGAAGCTTTCTTT. Translating gives CASSLPSGGRGTEAFF. The chain couples TRBV3-1 to TRBJ1-1; D possibly corresponds to TRBD1 (5 bases). V dropped 4 bases and J dropped 4 bases, with 19 bases sitting between them. The CDR3 has 16 residues. CDR1 is LGHDT, CDR2 YNNKEL, per germline (reference sequence).

The chain couples TRBV14 to TRBJ2-7, with D unresolved. CDR3 size: 15 residues. Per the germline V gene, CDR1 is SGHDN and CDR2 is FVKESK. The germline V and J ends were trimmed by 0 bases and 0 bases, with 9 bases remaining between them. The chain's CDR3 is CASSQEGLSSYEQYF. The CDR3 DNA sequence: TGTGCCAGCAGCCAAGAGGGTCTGAGCTCCTACGAGCAGTACTTC.

The gene calls are TRBV6-2 or TRBV6-3 and TRBJ2-7, with 10 positions matching TRBD1. Losses at the gene ends were 2 bases for V and 2 bases for J; bases not matched to a gene: 0. There are 14 residues in the CDR3. Germline loops: CDR1 MNHEY, CDR2 SVGEGT. The CDR3 loop reads CASSYGTGAYEQYF. The CDR3 DNA reads as TGTGCCAGCAGTTACGGGACAGGGGCCTACGAGCAGTACTTC.

Many counts were recorded for this clonotype. The rearrangement uses TRBV29-1 and TRBJ1-2; possible D gene TRBD1, 6 bases. Trimming cost V 4 bases and J 4 bases, with 16 bases left between them. The CDR3 extends over 14 amino acids. Germline assignment: CDR1 SQVTM and CDR2 ANQGSEA. Written as DNA, the CDR3 is TGCAGCGTTGTGGGGGGCGGGCAGGTCTATGGCTACACCTTC. Amino acids: CSVVGGGQVYGYTF.

In its sample, this clonotype was seen many times. V and J are TRBV3-1 and TRBJ2-5; D remains ambiguous. Trimming removed 2 bases at V and 4 bases at J, with 2 bases between. CDR1 is LGHDT, CDR2 YNNKEL, per germline (reference sequence). CDR3 length equals 11 residues. The CDR3 nucleotides are TGTGCCAGCAGCCAACTAGAGACCCAGTACTTC. It translates to CASSQLETQYF.

This clonotype has only a few counts. The chain recombines TRBV2 with TRBJ1-1; D is uncertain. Germline-derived CDR1 and CDR2 are SNHLY and FYNNEI. Trimming removed 7 bases from V and 5 bases from J, with 5 bases in between. The CDR3 extends over 10 amino acids. CDR3 residues: CASIVTEAFF. Written as DNA, the CDR3 is TGTGCCAGCATAGTTACTGAAGCTTTCTTT.

This clonotype was seen at least ten times. The genes are TRBV29-1 and TRBJ1-1, with a tentative D call TRBD1 (6 bases). Per the germline V gene, CDR1 is SQVTM and CDR2 is ANQGSEA. The CDR3 contains 15 residues. The V end was cut by 2 bases, the J end by 3 bases, with 16 bases between. The CDR3 is CSVELAGARYTEAFF. The CDR3, as DNA: TGCAGCGTTGAATTAGCGGGGGCGCGGTACACTGAAGCTTTCTTT.

There are many counts of this clonotype. The chain is built from TRBV5-1 and TRBJ2-1, with 12 bases aligning to TRBD2. After removal of 0 bases from V and 7 bases from J, the junction contained 2 bases not matched to a gene. The CDR3 totals 15 residues. CDR1 is SGHRS and CDR2 is YFSETQ in the germline V gene. The CDR3 spells CASSLVGTSGNEQFF. The DNA of the CDR3 is TGCGCCAGCAGCTTGGTGGGGACTAGCGGGAATGAGCAGTTCTTC.

This clonotype was seen at least ten times. The CDR3 reads CASSLGSSGSRETQYF. The CDR3, as DNA: TGTGCCAGCAGTTTAGGGTCTAGCGGGAGCCGGGAGACCCAGTACTTC. V gene TRBV27 combines with J gene TRBJ2-5; 10 nucleotides line up with TRBD2. Trimming at V came to 2 bases and at J to 5 bases, leaving 8 bases not matched to a gene. Germline V gives CDR1 MNHEY, CDR2 SMNVEV (reference sequence). The length of the CDR3 is 16 residues.